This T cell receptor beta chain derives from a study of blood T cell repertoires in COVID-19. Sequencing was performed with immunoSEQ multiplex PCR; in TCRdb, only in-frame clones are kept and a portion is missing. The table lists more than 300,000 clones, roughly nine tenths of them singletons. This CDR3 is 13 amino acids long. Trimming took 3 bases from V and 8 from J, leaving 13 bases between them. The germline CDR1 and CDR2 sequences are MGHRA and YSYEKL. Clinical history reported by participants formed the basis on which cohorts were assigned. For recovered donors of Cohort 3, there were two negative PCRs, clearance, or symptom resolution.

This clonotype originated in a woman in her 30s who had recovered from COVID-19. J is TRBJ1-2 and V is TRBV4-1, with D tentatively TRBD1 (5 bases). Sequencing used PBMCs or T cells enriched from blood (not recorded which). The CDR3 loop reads CASSHPAGNGYTF. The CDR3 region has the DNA TGCGCCAGCAGCCACCCCGCAGGGAACGGCTACACCTTC.